These T cell receptor beta chains were read from a single sample in a study of T cell responses to AZD1222 COVID-19 vaccine. Using immunoSEQ multiplex PCR, the repertoire was profiled, and TCRdb retains in-frame clones only, with some absent. The sample has 88,000 or so clones; about 89% are singletons. The sequencing used peripheral blood, collected on day 0 of AZD1222 vaccination. These receptors all come from an adult in good health. CDR3s include the opening cysteine and the closing phenylalanine or tryptophan. D genes are given only for firm matches. Only some rows state a clone size, as once, few, many or a class for expanded clones.

d_call	v_call	clone_size	j_call	cdr3_aa
-	TRBV11-2	-	TRBJ1-3	CASSLGQGSGNTIYF
TRBD1	TRBV19	-	TRBJ1-1	CASSFDRGTEAFF
TRBD1	TRBV7-2	-	TRBJ1-1	CASSLNRGTVEAFF
TRBD2	TRBV3-1/TRBV3-2	-	TRBJ2-3	CASGGLAGPDTQYF
TRBD2	TRBV29-1	-	TRBJ2-1	CSVEDEAGERWGNEQFF
-	TRBV14	-	TRBJ2-7	CASSQTTSREPLYEQYF
-	TRBV12-3/TRBV12-4	-	TRBJ2-1	CASRKPGYNEQFF
-	TRBV9	-	TRBJ2-7	CASSPPSGPLEQYF
TRBD1	TRBV2	-	TRBJ1-2	CASSVTGVGGYTF
-	TRBV29-1	medium-sized	TRBJ2-7	CSAGTGEHYEQYF
-	TRBV5-5	-	TRBJ1-6	CASSLAPGEGGSPLHF
-	TRBV6-5	-	TRBJ2-7	CASSYSTGRPAYEQYF
-	TRBV11-2	-	TRBJ2-7	CASSLPNRVTYEQYF
TRBD2	TRBV6-4	few	TRBJ2-1	CASSEGTSGNEQFF
TRBD1	TRBV19	-	TRBJ1-2	CASKMDGDRGNGYTF
TRBD2	TRBV5-4	-	TRBJ2-3	CASSLTSGSGTDTQYF
TRBD1	TRBV2	-	TRBJ2-1	CASEARDRYNEQFF
-	TRBV6-5	-	TRBJ1-1	CASRTRDDANTEAFF
-	TRBV10-1	-	TRBJ2-5	CASSEGGTQETQYF
TRBD2	TRBV3-1/TRBV3-2	many	TRBJ2-2	CASSPAGAENTGELFF
-	TRBV30	-	TRBJ2-4	CAWSVTEDIQYF
-	TRBV6-4	few	TRBJ2-2	CASSDSDTGELFF
-	TRBV19	once	TRBJ2-2	CASSQYGELFF
-	TRBV5-8	-	TRBJ1-5	CASSLGDRGNQPQHF
TRBD2	TRBV19	once	TRBJ2-2	CASSLASGGRPFNTGELFF
TRBD1	TRBV5-1	-	TRBJ1-1	CASSKDRINTEAFF
TRBD1	TRBV15	-	TRBJ1-5	CATSARDRGISKSNQPQHF
TRBD1	TRBV5-1	-	TRBJ1-4	CASSPDGRDREATNEKLFF
TRBD1	TRBV6-5	-	TRBJ2-3	CASSYFRRQGPDTQYF
-	TRBV4-1	-	TRBJ2-1	CASSQDPPQAESYNEQFF
TRBD1	TRBV16	-	TRBJ1-3	CASSQLTGTNGNTIYF
TRBD1	TRBV3-1/TRBV3-2	-	TRBJ1-2	CASSQEGTGVGYTF
TRBD2	TRBV4-3	-	TRBJ2-3	CASSQELSGGGTDTQYF
-	TRBV6-6	-	TRBJ2-1	CASSYSGLANYNEQFF
-	TRBV2	-	TRBJ2-5	CASSDPALQETQYF
-	TRBV13	-	TRBJ2-7	CASSLEAGDYEQYF
TRBD2	TRBV18	-	TRBJ2-1	CASSPLAGEGNEQFF
-	TRBV27	-	TRBJ1-4	CASSPDTVGEKLFF
-	TRBV7-8	-	TRBJ2-7	CASSRGPVYEQYF
-	TRBV30	-	TRBJ2-1	CAWSAGGKNEQFF
-	TRBV5-1	-	TRBJ1-1	CASSSTENTEAFF
TRBD1	TRBV13	once	TRBJ1-5	CASSLGRGWQPQHF
-	TRBV9	-	TRBJ2-1	CASSVDPPTYNEQFF